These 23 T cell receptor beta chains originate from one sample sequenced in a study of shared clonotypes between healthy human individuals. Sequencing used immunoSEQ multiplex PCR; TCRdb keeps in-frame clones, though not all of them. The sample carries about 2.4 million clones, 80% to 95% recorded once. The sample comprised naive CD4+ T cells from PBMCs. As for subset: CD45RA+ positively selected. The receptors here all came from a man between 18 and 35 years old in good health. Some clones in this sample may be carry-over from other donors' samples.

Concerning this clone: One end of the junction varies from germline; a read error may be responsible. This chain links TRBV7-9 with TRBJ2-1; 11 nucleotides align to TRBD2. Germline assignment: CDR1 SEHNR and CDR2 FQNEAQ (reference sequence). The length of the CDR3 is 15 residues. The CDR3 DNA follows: TGTGCCAGCAGCCTAGCGGGAGGACGTGTAAATGAGCAGTTCTTC. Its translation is CASSLAGGRVNEQFF.

The CDR3 nucleotides are TGCGCCAGCAGCTTGGGCCCCCCTAGCGGGAGAAACTACGAGCAGTACTTC. Its protein product is CASSLGPPSGRNYEQYF. The chain recombines TRBV5-1 with TRBJ2-7, with 10 bases lining up with TRBD2. V shed 0 bases and J 3 bases; nucleotides not matched to a gene: 9. This CDR3 spans 17 amino acids. Germline loops: CDR1 SGHRS, CDR2 YFSETQ. Looking up the rest from reference TRBV5-1 and TRBJ2-7 gives the full variable domain: KAGVTQTPRYLIKTRGQQVTLSCSPISGHRSVSWYQQTPGQGLQFLFEYFSETQRNKGNFPGRFSGRQFSNSRSEMNVSTLELGDSALYLCASSLGPPSGRNYEQYFGPGTRLTVT.

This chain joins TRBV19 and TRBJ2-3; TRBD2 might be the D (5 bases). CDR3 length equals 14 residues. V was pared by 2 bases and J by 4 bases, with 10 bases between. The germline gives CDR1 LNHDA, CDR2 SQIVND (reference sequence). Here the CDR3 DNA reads TGTGCCAGTAGTATACTCGAAGCGGCAGATACGCAGTATTTT. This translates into CASSILEAADTQYF.

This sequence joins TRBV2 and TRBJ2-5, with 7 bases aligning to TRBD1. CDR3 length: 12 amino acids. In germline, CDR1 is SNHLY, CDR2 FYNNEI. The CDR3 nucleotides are TGTGCTAAACAGGGGAGTCAGGAGACCCAGTACTTC. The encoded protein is CAKQGSQETQYF.

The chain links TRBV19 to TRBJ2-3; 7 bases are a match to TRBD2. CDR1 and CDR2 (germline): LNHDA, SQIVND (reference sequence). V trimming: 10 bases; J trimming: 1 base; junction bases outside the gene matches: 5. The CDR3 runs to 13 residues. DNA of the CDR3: TGTGCCACCTCAAGCGGGGGCACAGATACGCAGTATTTT. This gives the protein CATSSGGTDTQYF.

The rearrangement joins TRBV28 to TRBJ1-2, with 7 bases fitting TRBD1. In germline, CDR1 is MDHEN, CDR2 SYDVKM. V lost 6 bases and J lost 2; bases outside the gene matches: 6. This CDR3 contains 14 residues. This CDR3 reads CASREATGNYGYTF. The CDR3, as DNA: TGTGCCAGCAGAGAAGCGACAGGGAACTATGGCTACACCTTC.

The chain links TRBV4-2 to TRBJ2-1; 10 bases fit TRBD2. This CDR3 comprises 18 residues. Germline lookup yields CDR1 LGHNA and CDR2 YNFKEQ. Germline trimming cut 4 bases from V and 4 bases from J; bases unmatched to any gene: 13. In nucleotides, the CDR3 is TGTGCCAGCAGCCCCCGAGTTGTCCTAGCGGGAGCATACAATGAGCAGTTCTTC. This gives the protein CASSPRVVLAGAYNEQFF.

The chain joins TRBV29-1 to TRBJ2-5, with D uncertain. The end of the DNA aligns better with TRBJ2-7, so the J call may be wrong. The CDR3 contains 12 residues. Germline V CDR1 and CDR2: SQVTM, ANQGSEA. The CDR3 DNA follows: TGCAGCGTTCTAGACGTCTCCTACGAGCAGTACTTC. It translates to CSVLDVSYEQYF.

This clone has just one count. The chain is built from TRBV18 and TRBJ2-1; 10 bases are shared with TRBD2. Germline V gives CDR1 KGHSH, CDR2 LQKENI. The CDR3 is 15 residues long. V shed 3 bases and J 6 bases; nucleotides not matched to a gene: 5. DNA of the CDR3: TGTGCCAGCTCACCCCTAGCGGGAGTGATCAATGAGCAGTTCTTC. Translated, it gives CASSPLAGVINEQFF. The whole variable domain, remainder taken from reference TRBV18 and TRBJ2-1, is NAGVMQNPRHLVRRRGQEARLRCSPMKGHSHVYWYRQLPEEGLKFMVYLQKENIIDESGMPKERFSAEFPKEGPSILRIQQVVRGDSAAYFCASSPLAGVINEQFFGPGTRLTVL.

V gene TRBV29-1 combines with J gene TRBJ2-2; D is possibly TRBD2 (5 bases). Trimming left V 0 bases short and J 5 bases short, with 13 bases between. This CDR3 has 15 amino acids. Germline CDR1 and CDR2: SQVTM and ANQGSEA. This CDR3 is CSVEEGRGATGELFF. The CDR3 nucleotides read TGCAGCGTTGAAGAAGGTCGGGGAGCTACCGGGGAGCTGTTTTTT.

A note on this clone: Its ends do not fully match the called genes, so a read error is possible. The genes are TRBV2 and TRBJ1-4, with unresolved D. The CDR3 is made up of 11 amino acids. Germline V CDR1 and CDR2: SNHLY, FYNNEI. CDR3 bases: TGTGCCAGCGGTGACTCTGGGGAACTGTTTTTT. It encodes CASGDSGELFF.

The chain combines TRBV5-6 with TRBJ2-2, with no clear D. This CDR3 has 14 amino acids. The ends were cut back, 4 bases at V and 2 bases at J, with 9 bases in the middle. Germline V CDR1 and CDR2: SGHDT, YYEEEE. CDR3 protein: CASSGVRNTGELFF. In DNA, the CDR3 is TGTGCCAGCAGCGGGGTCAGAAACACCGGGGAGCTGTTTTTT. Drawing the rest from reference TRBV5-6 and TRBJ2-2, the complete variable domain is DAGVTQSPTHLIKTRGQQVTLRCSPKSGHDTVSWYQQALGQGPQFIFQYYEEEERQRGNFPDRFSGHQFPNYSSELNVNALLLGDSALYLCASSGVRNTGELFFGEGSRLTVL.

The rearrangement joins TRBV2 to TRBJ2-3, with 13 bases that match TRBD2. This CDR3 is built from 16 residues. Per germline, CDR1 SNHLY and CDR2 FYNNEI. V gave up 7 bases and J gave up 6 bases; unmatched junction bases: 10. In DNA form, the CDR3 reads TGTGCCAGCATGAGGGGACTAGCGGGATTGGGGGATACGCAGTATTTT. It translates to CASMRGLAGLGDTQYF. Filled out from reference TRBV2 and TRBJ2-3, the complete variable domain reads EPEVTQTPSHQVTQMGQEVILRCVPISNHLYFYWYRQILGQKVEFLVSFYNNEISEKSEIFDDQFSVERPDGSNFTLKIRSTKLEDSAMYFCASMRGLAGLGDTQYFGPGTRLTVL.

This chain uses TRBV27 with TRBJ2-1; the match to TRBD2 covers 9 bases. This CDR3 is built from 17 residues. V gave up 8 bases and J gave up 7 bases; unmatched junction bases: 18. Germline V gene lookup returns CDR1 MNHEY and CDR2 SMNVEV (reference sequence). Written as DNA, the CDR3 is TGTGCCAGCCATGGGCTAGCGGGATCCGTTTTCGGGAATGAGCAGTTCTTC. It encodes CASHGLAGSVFGNEQFF.

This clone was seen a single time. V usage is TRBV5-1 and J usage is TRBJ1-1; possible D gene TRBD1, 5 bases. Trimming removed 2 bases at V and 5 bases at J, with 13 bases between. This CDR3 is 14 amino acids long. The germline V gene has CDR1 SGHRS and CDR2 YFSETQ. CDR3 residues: CASSFRPWGTEAFF. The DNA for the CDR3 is TGCGCCAGCAGCTTCCGCCCTTGGGGGACTGAAGCTTTCTTT.

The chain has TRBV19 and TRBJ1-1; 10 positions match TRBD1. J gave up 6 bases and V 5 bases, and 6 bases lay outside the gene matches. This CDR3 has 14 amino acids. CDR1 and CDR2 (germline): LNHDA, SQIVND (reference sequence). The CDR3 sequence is CASSSGTGAAEAFF. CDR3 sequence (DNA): TGTGCCAGTAGTTCCGGGACAGGGGCGGCTGAAGCTTTCTTT.

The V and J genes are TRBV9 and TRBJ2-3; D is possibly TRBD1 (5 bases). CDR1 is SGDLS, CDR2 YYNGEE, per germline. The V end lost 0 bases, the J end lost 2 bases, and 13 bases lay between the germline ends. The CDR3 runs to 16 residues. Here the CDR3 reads CASSVAAGHFTDTQYF. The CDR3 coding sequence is TGTGCCAGCAGCGTAGCGGCAGGGCACTTCACAGATACGCAGTATTTT.

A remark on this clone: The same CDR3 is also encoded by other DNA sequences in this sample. CDR3 sequence reads: CASSGQAYEQYF. CDR3 coding DNA: TGTGCCAGCAGTGGGCAGGCCTACGAGCAGTACTTC. The chain combines TRBV2 with TRBJ2-7; D not certain. Deletions cut 4 bases from V and 2 bases from J, with 6 bases between. Looked up from germline, CDR1 is SNHLY and CDR2 is FYNNEI. This CDR3 contains 12 residues.

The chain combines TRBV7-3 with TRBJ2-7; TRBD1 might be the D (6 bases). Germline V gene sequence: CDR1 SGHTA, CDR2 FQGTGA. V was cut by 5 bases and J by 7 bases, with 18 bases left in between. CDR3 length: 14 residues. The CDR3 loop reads CASSPTGETGEQYF. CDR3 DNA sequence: TGTGCCAGCAGCCCGACAGGAGAGACTGGGGAGCAGTACTTC. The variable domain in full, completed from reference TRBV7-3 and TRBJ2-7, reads GAGVSQTPSNKVTEKGKYVELRCDPISGHTALYWYRQSLGQGPEFLIYFQGTGAADDSGLPNDRFFAVRPEGSVSTLKIQRTERGDSAVYLCASSPTGETGEQYFGPGTRLTVT.

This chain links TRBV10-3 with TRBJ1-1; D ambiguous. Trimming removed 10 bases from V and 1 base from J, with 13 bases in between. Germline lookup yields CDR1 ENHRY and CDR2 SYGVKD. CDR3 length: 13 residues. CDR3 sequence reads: CATQRVENTEAFF. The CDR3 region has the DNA TGTGCCACCCAGAGGGTGGAGAACACTGAAGCTTTCTTT.

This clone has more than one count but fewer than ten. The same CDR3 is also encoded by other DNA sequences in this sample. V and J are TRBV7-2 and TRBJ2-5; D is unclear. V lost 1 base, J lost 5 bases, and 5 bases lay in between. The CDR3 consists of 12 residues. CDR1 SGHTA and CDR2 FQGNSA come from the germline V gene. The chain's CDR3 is CASSLVRETQYF. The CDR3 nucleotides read TGTGCCAGCAGCTTAGTACGGGAGACCCAGTACTTC.

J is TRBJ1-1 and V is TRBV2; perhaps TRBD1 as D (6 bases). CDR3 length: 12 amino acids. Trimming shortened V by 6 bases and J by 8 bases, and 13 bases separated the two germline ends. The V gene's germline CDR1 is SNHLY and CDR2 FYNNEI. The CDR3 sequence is CASRHDRPEAFF. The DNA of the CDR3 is TGTGCCAGCAGACACGACAGGCCCGAAGCTTTCTTT.

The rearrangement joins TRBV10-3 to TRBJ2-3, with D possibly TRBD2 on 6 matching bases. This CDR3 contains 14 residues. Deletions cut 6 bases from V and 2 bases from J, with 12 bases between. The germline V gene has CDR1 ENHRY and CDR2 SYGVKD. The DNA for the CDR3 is TGTGCCATCAGACGGGGGTTACACACAGATACGCAGTATTTT. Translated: CAIRRGLHTDTQYF.